This TCR beta chain was found in a study of identical twins. Study outcomes and limitations: Insertions were fewer in abundant cord blood beta clonotypes, whereas memory repertoires showed none of this pattern.

In this sample, this clonotype turned up a few times. Its cognate antigen is unknown. Via MiXCR, TCRdb re-called the 5' RACE reads, giving one row per CDR3 protein. The repertoire consists of about 530,000 distinct CDR3 sequences, with about 16% occurring once and the leading ten covering 0.44%. V dropped 8 bases and J dropped 5; count of bases not matched to a gene: 11. CDR1 is ENHRY, CDR2 SYGVKD, per germline. The CDR3 spans 15 residues. These data are also associated with another study on yellow fever vaccine responses in identical twins.

This chain connects TRBV10-3 to TRBJ2-1; the match to TRBD2 covers 8 bases. The clonotype originates from a woman between 18 and 29 years old in good health. The material sequenced was CD4+ T cells sorted from blood. CDR3 DNA: TGTGCCATCTTGCCAATAGCGGGGCGGCACAATGAGCAGTTCTTC. It specifies CAILPIAGRHNEQFF.